Each of the 28 T cell receptor beta chains below was sequenced from the same sample in a study of blood T cell repertoires in COVID-19. The repertoire was sequenced with immunoSEQ multiplex PCR; TCRdb's copy has only in-frame clones and lacks some. The table records tens of thousands of clones, about nine tenths of them present only once. The sequencing input was peripheral blood. Receptors originate from a man aged 70 or older with active COVID-19.

On this clone itself: This sample also contains other DNA sequences that code for the same CDR3. The chain carries TRBV5-1 and TRBJ2-1; the D gene is possibly TRBD2 (6 bases). The CDR3 length is 15 residues. Germline V gives CDR1 SGHRS, CDR2 YFSETQ. Trimming took 0 bases from V and 3 from J, leaving 10 bases between them. The CDR3, as DNA: TGCGCCAGCAGCTTGGTGGGGCGGGGCTACAATGAGCAGTTCTTC. Translated: CASSLVGRGYNEQFF.

V usage is TRBV13 and J usage is TRBJ2-2; TRBD2 might be the D (5 bases). The V end lost 0 bases, the J end lost 5 bases, and 7 bases lay between the germline ends. This CDR3 region has 14 residues. Germline V CDR1 and CDR2: PRHDT, FYEKMQ (reference sequence). CDR3 sequence reads: CASSLGRLTGELFF. The CDR3 coding sequence is TGTGCCAGCAGCTTAGGCAGACTAACCGGGGAGCTGTTTTTT. The variable domain in full, with the rest retrieved from reference TRBV13 and TRBJ2-2, is AAGVIQSPRHLIKEKRETATLKCYPIPRHDTVYWYQQGPGQDPQFLISFYEKMQSDKGSIPDRFSAQQFSDYHSELNMSSLELGDSALYFCASSLGRLTGELFFGEGSRLTVL.

The V call is TRBV6-5, the J call TRBJ2-3; the D gene is possibly TRBD2 (5 bases). The germline V gene has CDR1 MNHEY and CDR2 SVGAGI. Trimming stripped 7 bases from V and 7 bases from J, with 21 bases between. This CDR3 region has 15 residues. The CDR3 loop is CASKITGSTENTQYF. In nucleotides, the CDR3 is TGTGCCAGCAAAATAACGGGGTCAACCGAAAATACGCAGTATTTT.

This clone was seen once. V and J are TRBV29-1 and TRBJ2-3; 8 bases align to TRBD1. This CDR3 is 14 amino acids long. After removal of 2 bases from V and 6 bases from J, the junction contained 7 bases not matched to a gene. The germline gives CDR1 SQVTM, CDR2 ANQGSEA. As DNA, the CDR3 is TGCAGCGTTGAACAGGGGGCCGTTGTTGATACGCAGTATTTT. This codes for CSVEQGAVVDTQYF.

V is TRBV5-1 and J is TRBJ2-5; no firm D call. Trimming shortened V by 0 bases and J by 2 bases, and 5 bases separated the two germline ends. The length of the CDR3 is 13 residues. The germline V gene has CDR1 SGHRS and CDR2 YFSETQ. The CDR3 nucleotides read TGCGCCAGCAGCTTGGCCCCGCAAGAGACCCAGTACTTC. Its protein product is CASSLAPQETQYF. The whole variable domain, filled in from reference TRBV5-1 and TRBJ2-5, reads KAGVTQTPRYLIKTRGQQVTLSCSPISGHRSVSWYQQTPGQGLQFLFEYFSETQRNKGNFPGRFSGRQFSNSRSEMNVSTLELGDSALYLCASSLAPQETQYFGPGTRLLVL.

This chain links TRBV7-2 with TRBJ2-7, with D perhaps TRBD1 (5 bases). V shed 4 bases and J shed 3 bases, with 13 bases lying between them. Germline CDR1 reads SGHTA; CDR2 reads FQGNSA. The CDR3 contains 14 residues. The CDR3, as DNA: TGTGCCAGCAGCTCCCAGGGTAAATTCTACGAGCAGTACTTC. Residues: CASSSQGKFYEQYF.

The rearrangement uses TRBV12-3 or TRBV12-4 and TRBJ1-1, with 8 nucleotides matching TRBD1. The CDR3 contains 13 residues. The V gene end was trimmed by 3 bases and the J gene end by 5 bases; junction bases not matched to a gene: 2. This chain's CDR3 is CASSLTGVTEAFF. The CDR3 DNA sequence: TGTGCCAGCAGTTTGACAGGGGTTACTGAAGCTTTCTTT.

The V gene is TRBV21-1, the J gene TRBJ2-2; the table's D call, TRBD1, was not checked against the DNA. TRBV21-1 is flagged as a pseudogene. The CDR3 runs to 15 residues. CDR3 bases: TGTGCCAGCAGCTCCGACAGGGTGAACACCGGGGAGCTGTTTTTT. Its protein is CASSSDRVNTGELFF.

The chain recombines TRBV3-1 (or the pseudogene TRBV3-2) with TRBJ2-5; maybe TRBD1 (6 bases). The CDR3 consists of 16 residues. V lost 0 bases to trimming and J lost 4 bases, with 15 bases between them. Per the germline V gene, CDR1 is LGHDT and CDR2 is YNNKEL (reference sequence). The CDR3: CASSQETRGGVETQYF. CDR3 coding DNA: TGTGCCAGCAGCCAAGAAACCAGGGGTGGAGTAGAGACCCAGTACTTC.

The V call is TRBV7-3, the J call TRBJ1-1; weak D call: TRBD1 (5 bases). Germline V gene data show CDR1 as SGHTA and CDR2 as FQGTGA. Trimming left V 2 bases short and J 2 bases short, with 6 bases between. This CDR3 region has 13 residues. The CDR3 DNA sequence: TGTGCCAGCAGCTTAGACAGAAACACTGAAGCTTTCTTT. Translation gives CASSLDRNTEAFF.

The chain carries TRBV29-1 and TRBJ2-7, with D perhaps TRBD2 (6 bases). With 7 bases removed from V and 4 bases from J, the gap between germline ends came to 14 bases. CDR1 is SQVTM and CDR2 is ANQGSEA in the germline V gene. The CDR3 sequence is 12 residues long. For the CDR3, the DNA is TGCAGCGCCGACGCGGGGTCGTACGAGCAGTACTTC. Amino acid sequence: CSADAGSYEQYF.

The rearrangement uses TRBV19 and TRBJ1-2; the D gene is possibly TRBD1 (6 bases). The length of the CDR3 is 15 residues. V was trimmed by 0 bases and J by 6 bases, leaving 14 bases between them. The germline V gene has CDR1 LNHDA and CDR2 SQIVND (reference sequence). CDR3 sequence: CASSIDLQGLHGYTF. The CDR3 nucleotides are TGTGCCAGTAGTATAGATCTACAGGGCCTACATGGCTACACCTTC.

The chain combines TRBV5-1 with TRBJ2-1, with unresolved D. V was shortened by 0 bases and J by 0 bases, with 10 bases between the two germline ends. Germline CDR1 SGHRS, CDR2 YFSETQ. CDR3 size: 16 residues. The CDR3 region is CASSLDVRSSYNEQFF. The CDR3 DNA is TGCGCCAGCAGCTTGGATGTTCGGAGCTCCTACAATGAGCAGTTCTTC.

The chain links TRBV5-1 to TRBJ1-2; D remains ambiguous. V lost 6 bases and J lost 5, with 20 bases in between. This CDR3 comprises 15 residues. Germline assignment: CDR1 SGHRS and CDR2 YFSETQ. The CDR3 nucleotides read TGCGCCAGCACCCCGAGTTCAGCGGAGCTATATGGCTACACCTTC. It encodes CASTPSSAELYGYTF.

The chain links TRBV2 to TRBJ1-1; D unclear. The ends were cut back, 2 bases at V and 2 bases at J, with 9 bases in the middle. From germline, CDR1 is SNHLY and CDR2 FYNNEI. The length of the CDR3 is 14 residues. CDR3 DNA sequence: TGTGCCAGCAGTGAACTGCGGATTAACACTGAAGCTTTCTTT. Its protein product is CASSELRINTEAFF.

The chain carries TRBV9 and TRBJ1-3; TRBD1 is a possible D gene (5 bases). CDR3 length: 16 residues. Germline values: CDR1 SGDLS, CDR2 YYNGEE. V gave up 0 bases and J gave up 0 bases, with 10 bases separating them. Written as DNA, the CDR3 is TGTGCCAGCAGCGTAGTACAGGCCCTCTCTGGAAACACCATATATTTT. This translates into CASSVVQALSGNTIYF.

The chain uses TRBV6-1 and TRBJ2-7; perhaps TRBD1 as D (6 bases). The CDR3 spans 15 residues. Germline V gives CDR1 MNHNS, CDR2 SASEGT. V lost 1 base to trimming and J lost 2 bases, with 12 bases between them. The CDR3 sequence: CASSEEDSAAYEQYF. CDR3 coding DNA: TGTGCCAGCAGTGAAGAGGACAGTGCAGCCTACGAGCAGTACTTC.

The chain uses TRBV19 and TRBJ2-1, with no clear D. The germline gives CDR1 LNHDA, CDR2 SQIVND (reference sequence). V gave up 1 base and J gave up 8 bases, with 9 bases separating them. The CDR3 spans 13 residues. For the CDR3, the DNA is TGTGCCAGTAGTATAGGACGGGTCGATGAGCAGTTCTTC. Protein: CASSIGRVDEQFF.

V is TRBV29-1 and J is TRBJ2-1, with 8 bases fitting TRBD2. The length of the CDR3 is 15 residues. Trimming took 1 base from V and 7 from J; bases not matched to a gene: 9. The germline V gene has CDR1 SQVTM and CDR2 ANQGSEA. CDR3 in amino acids: CSVEGSGGLRNEQFF. Here the CDR3 DNA reads TGCAGCGTTGAAGGAAGCGGGGGTCTCCGGAATGAGCAGTTCTTC.

This chain connects TRBV19 to TRBJ1-3; D is undetermined. The CDR3 sequence is 17 residues long. The germline V gene has CDR1 LNHDA and CDR2 SQIVND (reference sequence). V lost 5 bases to trimming and J lost 1 base, with 18 bases between them. The CDR3 nucleotides are TGTGCCAGTAGTGTATTCGTGGCAGAGACTTCTGGAAACACCATATATTTT. It is translated as CASSVFVAETSGNTIYF.

The rearrangement joins TRBV2 to TRBJ2-3; 10 bases map to TRBD2. The CDR3 runs 14 residues. V was pared by 7 bases and J by 7 bases, with 8 bases of the junction left unmatched. Germline loops: CDR1 SNHLY, CDR2 FYNNEI. The CDR3 region is CASKLAGGGNTQYF. CDR3 in DNA: TGTGCCAGCAAATTAGCGGGAGGTGGAAATACGCAGTATTTT.

The genes are TRBV4-3 and TRBJ2-1; 8 positions match TRBD2. Looked up from germline, CDR1 is LGHNA and CDR2 is YSLEER. Unmatched junction bases numbered 12, after V lost 5 bases and J lost 6 bases. This CDR3 has 16 amino acids. CDR3 in amino acids: CASSKIGGGLSNEQFF. The CDR3 nucleotides read TGCGCCAGCAGCAAGATTGGCGGGGGGCTGAGCAATGAGCAGTTCTTC.

V usage is TRBV7-2 and J usage is TRBJ2-1; TRBD2 matches at 7 bases. V gave up 4 bases and J gave up 0 bases; unmatched junction bases: 9. The CDR3 covers 17 residues. The germline gives CDR1 SGHTA, CDR2 FQGNSA. CDR3 sequence: CASSSKGRESSYNEQFF. The DNA of the CDR3 is TGTGCCAGCAGCTCGAAGGGGCGGGAGAGCTCCTACAATGAGCAGTTCTTC.

The chain employs TRBV15 and TRBJ1-6; D not resolved. V lost 0 bases, J lost 7 bases, and 4 bases lay in between. The CDR3 totals 13 residues. Germline CDR1 LNHNV, CDR2 YYDKDF (reference sequence). Written as DNA, the CDR3 is TGTGCCACCAGCAGAGAGGCCAATTCACCCCTCCACTTT. Translation: CATSREANSPLHF.

The rearrangement joins TRBV2 to TRBJ2-7; the match to TRBD1 covers 8 bases. Germline lookup yields CDR1 SNHLY and CDR2 FYNNEI. The CDR3 consists of 13 residues. V lost 5 bases, J lost 4 bases, and 4 bases stayed unmatched. DNA of the CDR3: TGTGCCAGCAGTCAGACAGGGGATTACGAGCAGTACTTC. It specifies CASSQTGDYEQYF.

The chain uses TRBV2 and TRBJ1-6, with TRBD1 matching 8 bases. The CDR3 is made up of 14 amino acids. From germline, CDR1 is SNHLY and CDR2 FYNNEI. With V trimmed by 10 bases and J by 10 bases, 12 bases remained unmatched. In DNA, the CDR3 is TGTGCCACCCTGGGGGCAGGGGGCCTATCACCCCTCCACTTT. Translating gives CATLGAGGLSPLHF.

The chain employs TRBV29-1 and TRBJ2-3, with D uncertain. The CDR3 extends over 10 amino acids. Trimming took 7 bases from V and 2 from J, leaving 4 bases between them. Germline CDR1 SQVTM, CDR2 ANQGSEA. The chain's CDR3 is CSAFTDTQYF. In DNA form, the CDR3 reads TGCAGCGCCTTCACAGATACGCAGTATTTT.

About this clone itself: At one end, the junction sequence differs from germline, possibly due to a read error. The chain uses TRBV7-2 and TRBJ2-1; 7 positions match TRBD2. Germline V CDR1 and CDR2: SGHTA, FQGNSA. The length of the CDR3 is 15 residues. CDR3 nucleotides: TGTGCCAGCAGCCTAGCGGAGGGAGGAACCTCAGAGCAGTTCTTC. As protein: CASSLAEGGTSEQFF.